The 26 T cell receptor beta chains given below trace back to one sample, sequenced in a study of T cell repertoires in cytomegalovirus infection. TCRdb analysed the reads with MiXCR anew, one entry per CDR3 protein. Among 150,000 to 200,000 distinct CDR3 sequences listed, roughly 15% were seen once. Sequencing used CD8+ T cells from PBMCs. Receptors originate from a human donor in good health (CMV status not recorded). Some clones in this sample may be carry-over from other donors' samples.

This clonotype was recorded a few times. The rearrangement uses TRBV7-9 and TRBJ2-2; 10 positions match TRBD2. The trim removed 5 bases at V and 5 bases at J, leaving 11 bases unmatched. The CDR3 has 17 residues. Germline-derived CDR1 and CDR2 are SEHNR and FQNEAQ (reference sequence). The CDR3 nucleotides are TGTGCCAGCAGCCCCCGTGAGCGGGGGGGCCCAACCGGGGAGCTGTTTTTT. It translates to CASSPRERGGPTGELFF.

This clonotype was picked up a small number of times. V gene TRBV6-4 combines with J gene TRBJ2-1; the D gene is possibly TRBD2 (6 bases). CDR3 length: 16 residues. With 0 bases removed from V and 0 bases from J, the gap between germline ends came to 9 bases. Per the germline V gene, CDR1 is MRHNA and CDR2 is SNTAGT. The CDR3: CASSDSSGGSYNEQFF. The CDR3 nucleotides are TGTGCCAGCAGTGACTCTAGCGGTGGCTCCTACAATGAGCAGTTCTTC.

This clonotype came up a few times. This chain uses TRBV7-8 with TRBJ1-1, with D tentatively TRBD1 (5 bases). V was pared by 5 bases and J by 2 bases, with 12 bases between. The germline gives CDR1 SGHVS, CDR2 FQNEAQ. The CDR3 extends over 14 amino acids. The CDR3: CASSPGAANTEAFF. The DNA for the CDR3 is TGTGCCAGCAGCCCCGGGGCAGCCAACACTGAAGCTTTCTTT.

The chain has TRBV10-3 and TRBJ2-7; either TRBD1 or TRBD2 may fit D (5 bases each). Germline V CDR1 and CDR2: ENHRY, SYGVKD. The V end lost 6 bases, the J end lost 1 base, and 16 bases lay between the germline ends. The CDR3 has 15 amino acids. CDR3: CAIRGVDSPSYEQYF. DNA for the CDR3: TGTGCCATCAGGGGGGTCGACAGCCCTTCCTACGAGCAGTACTTC.

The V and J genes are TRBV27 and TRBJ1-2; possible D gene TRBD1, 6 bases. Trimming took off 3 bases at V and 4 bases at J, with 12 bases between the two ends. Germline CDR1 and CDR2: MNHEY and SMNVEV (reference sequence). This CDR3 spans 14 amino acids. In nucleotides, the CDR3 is TGTGCCAGCAGTTTCAACAGGGCCATCTATGGCTACACCTTC. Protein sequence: CASSFNRAIYGYTF.

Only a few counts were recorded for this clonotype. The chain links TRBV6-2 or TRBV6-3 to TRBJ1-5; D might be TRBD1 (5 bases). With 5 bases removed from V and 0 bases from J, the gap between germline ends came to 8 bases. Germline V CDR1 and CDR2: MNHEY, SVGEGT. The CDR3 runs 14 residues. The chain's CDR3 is CASSDSYSNQPQHF. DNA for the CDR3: TGTGCCAGCAGTGACAGCTATAGCAATCAGCCCCAGCATTTT.

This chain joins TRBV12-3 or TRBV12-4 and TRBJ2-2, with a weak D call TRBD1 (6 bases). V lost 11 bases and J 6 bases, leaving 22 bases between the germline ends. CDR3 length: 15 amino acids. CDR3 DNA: TGTGCCCAAGGGCACAGGGTCGTCGGCGCCGGGGAGCTGTTTTTT. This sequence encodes CAQGHRVVGAGELFF.

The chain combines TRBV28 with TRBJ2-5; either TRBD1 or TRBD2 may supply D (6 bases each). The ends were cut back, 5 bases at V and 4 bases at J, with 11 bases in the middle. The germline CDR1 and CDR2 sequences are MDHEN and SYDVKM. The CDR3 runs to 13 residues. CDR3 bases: TGTGCCAGCAGTCCCAGGGGACTAGAGACCCAGTACTTC. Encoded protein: CASSPRGLETQYF. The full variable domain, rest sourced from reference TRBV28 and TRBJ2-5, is DVKVTQSSRYLVKRTGEKVFLECVQDMDHENMFWYRQDPGLGLRLIYFSYDVKMKEKGDIPEGYSVSREKKERFSLILESASTNQTSMYLCASSPRGLETQYFGPGTRLLVL.

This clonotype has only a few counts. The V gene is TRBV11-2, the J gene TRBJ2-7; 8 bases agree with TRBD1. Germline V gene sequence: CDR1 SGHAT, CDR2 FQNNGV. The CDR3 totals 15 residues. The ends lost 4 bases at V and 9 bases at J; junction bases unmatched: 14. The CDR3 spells CASSSGTGWGWVQYF. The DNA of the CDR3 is TGTGCCAGCAGCTCCGGGACAGGCTGGGGGTGGGTGCAGTACTTC.

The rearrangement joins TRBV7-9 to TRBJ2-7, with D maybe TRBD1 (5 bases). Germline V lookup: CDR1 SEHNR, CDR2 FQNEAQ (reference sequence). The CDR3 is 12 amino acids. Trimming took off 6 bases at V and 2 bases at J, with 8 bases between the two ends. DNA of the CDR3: TGTGCCAGCAGAGAGGACACCTACGAGCAGTACTTC. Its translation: CASREDTYEQYF.

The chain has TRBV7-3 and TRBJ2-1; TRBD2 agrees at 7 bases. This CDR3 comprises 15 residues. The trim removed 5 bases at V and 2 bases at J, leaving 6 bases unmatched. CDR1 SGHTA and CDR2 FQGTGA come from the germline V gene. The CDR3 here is CASSRSGETYNEQFF. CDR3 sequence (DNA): TGTGCCAGCAGCAGAAGCGGGGAGACCTACAATGAGCAGTTCTTC.

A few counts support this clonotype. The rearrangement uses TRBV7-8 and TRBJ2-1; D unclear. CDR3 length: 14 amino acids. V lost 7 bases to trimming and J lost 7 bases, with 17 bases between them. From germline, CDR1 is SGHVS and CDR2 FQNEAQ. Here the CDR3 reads CASTLSRSLNEQFF. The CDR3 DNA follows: TGTGCCAGCACCCTTTCGCGTAGTCTGAATGAGCAGTTCTTC.

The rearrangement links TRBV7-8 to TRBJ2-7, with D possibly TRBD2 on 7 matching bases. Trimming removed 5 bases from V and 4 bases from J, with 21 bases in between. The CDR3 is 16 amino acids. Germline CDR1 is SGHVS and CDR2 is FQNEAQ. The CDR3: CASSLYRMEGGYEQYF. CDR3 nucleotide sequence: TGTGCCAGCAGCCTCTACAGGATGGAGGGGGGGTACGAGCAGTACTTC. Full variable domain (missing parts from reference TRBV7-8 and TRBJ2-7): GAGVSQSPRYKVAKRGQDVALRCDPISGHVSLFWYQQALGQGPEFLTYFQNEAQLDKSGLPSDRFFAERPEGSVSTLKIQRTQQEDSAVYLCASSLYRMEGGYEQYFGPGTRLTVT.

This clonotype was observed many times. The chain's CDR3 is CASSLAQSGAQPQHF. CDR3 bases: TGTGCCAGCAGCTTAGCCCAATCAGGGGCTCAGCCCCAGCATTTT. The genes are TRBV7-8 and TRBJ1-5; TRBD1 might be the D (6 bases). V lost 0 bases and J 6 bases, leaving 12 bases between the germline ends. Germline loops: CDR1 SGHVS, CDR2 FQNEAQ. CDR3 length equals 15 residues.

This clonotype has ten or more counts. For the CDR3, the DNA is TGTGCCAGCAGCTTAGGCGGCAAGGGAGGCTACACCTTC. Protein: CASSLGGKGGYTF. V is TRBV11-2 and J is TRBJ1-2; D is uncertain. The CDR3 is 13 amino acids. V dropped 1 base and J dropped 8 bases, with 11 bases sitting between them. In germline, CDR1 is SGHAT, CDR2 FQNNGV.

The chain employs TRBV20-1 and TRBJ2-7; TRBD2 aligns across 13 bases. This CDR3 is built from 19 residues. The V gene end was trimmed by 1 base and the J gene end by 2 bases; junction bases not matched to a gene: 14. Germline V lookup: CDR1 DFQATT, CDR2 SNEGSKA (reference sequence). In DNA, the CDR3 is TGCAGTGCTAGAGGTCCGGGACTAGCGGGGTCTAAAACAACCTACGAGCAGTACTTC. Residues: CSARGPGLAGSKTTYEQYF.

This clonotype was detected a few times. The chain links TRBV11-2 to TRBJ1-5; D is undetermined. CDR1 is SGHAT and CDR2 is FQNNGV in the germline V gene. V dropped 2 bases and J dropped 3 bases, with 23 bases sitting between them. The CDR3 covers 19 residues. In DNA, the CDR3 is TGTGCCAGCAGCTTACACCCGCCGAACCGGGCCCTTGACAATCAGCCCCAGCATTTT. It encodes CASSLHPPNRALDNQPQHF.

CDR3 region: CASATGRTYEQYF. For the CDR3, the DNA is TGTGCCAGCGCCACAGGGAGGACCTACGAGCAGTACTTC. The rearrangement uses TRBV11-2 and TRBJ2-7; D tentatively fits TRBD1 or TRBD2 (6 bases each). Germline CDR1 is SGHAT and CDR2 is FQNNGV. V lost 8 bases and J lost 2, with 13 bases in between. This CDR3 region has 13 residues. Full variable domain (rest looked up from reference TRBV11-2 and TRBJ2-7): EAGVAQSPRYKIIEKRQSVAFWCNPISGHATLYWYQQILGQGPKLLIQFQNNGVVDDSQLPKDRFSAERLKGVDSTLKIQPAKLEDSAVYLCASATGRTYEQYFGPGTRLTVT.

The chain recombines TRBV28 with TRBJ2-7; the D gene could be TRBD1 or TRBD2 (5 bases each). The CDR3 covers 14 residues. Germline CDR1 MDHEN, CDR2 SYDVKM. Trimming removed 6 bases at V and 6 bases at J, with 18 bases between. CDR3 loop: CASRSPGTPGEQYF. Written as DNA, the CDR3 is TGTGCCAGCAGGTCCCCCGGGACCCCAGGCGAGCAGTACTTC.

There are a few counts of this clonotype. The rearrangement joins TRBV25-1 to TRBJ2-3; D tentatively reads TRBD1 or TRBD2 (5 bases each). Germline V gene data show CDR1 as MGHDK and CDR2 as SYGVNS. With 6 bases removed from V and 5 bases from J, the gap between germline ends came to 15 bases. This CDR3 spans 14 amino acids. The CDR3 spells CASSLGRSGDTQYF. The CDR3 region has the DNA TGTGCCAGCAGCCTGGGGCGGAGCGGAGATACGCAGTATTTT.

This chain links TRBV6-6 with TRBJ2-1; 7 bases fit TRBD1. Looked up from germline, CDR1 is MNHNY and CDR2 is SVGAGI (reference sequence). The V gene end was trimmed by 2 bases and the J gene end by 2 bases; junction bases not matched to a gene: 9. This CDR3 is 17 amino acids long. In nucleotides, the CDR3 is TGTGCCAGCAGTTACCAACAGGGGTTGCGGGCCTACAATGAGCAGTTCTTC. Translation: CASSYQQGLRAYNEQFF.

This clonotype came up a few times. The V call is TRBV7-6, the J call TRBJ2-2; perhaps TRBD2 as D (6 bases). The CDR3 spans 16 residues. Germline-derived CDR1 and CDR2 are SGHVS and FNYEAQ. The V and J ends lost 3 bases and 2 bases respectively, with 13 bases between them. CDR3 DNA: TGTGCCAGCAGCTTTAGTCTAGCGTTAAACACCGGGGAGCTGTTTTTT. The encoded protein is CASSFSLALNTGELFF. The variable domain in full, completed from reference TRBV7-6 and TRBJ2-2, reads GAGVSQSPRYKVTKRGQDVALRCDPISGHVSLYWYRQALGQGPEFLTYFNYEAQQDKSGLPNDRFSAERPEGSISTLTIQRTEQRDSAMYRCASSFSLALNTGELFFGEGSRLTVL.

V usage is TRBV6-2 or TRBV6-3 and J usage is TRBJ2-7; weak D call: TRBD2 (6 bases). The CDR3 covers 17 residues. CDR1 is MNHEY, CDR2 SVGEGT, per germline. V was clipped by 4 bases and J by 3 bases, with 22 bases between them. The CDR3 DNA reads TGTGCCAGCAGTTGGGGCGAAGATCCGGGACTGTACTACGAGCAGTACTTC. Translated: CASSWGEDPGLYYEQYF.

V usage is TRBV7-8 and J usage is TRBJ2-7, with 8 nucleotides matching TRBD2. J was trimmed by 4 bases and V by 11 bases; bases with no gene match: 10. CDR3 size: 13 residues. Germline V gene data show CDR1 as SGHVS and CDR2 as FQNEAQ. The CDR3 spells CAVASGSSYEQYF. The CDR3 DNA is TGTGCCGTCGCCAGCGGGAGCTCGTACGAGCAGTACTTC.

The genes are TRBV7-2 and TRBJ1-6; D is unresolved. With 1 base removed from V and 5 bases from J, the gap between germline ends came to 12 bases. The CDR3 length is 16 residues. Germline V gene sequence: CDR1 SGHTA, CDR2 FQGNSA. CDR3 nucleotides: TGTGCCAGCAGCTTAGATACAGCCGGGAATAATTCACCCCTCCACTTT. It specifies CASSLDTAGNNSPLHF.

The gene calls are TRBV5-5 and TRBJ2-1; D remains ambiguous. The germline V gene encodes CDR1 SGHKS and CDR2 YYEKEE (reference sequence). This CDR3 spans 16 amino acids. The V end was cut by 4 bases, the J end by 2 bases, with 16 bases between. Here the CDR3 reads CASSPSSPGPYNEQFF. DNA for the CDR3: TGTGCCAGCAGCCCAAGTAGCCCCGGACCCTACAATGAGCAGTTCTTC.